Sequencing of this TCR beta chain was carried out in a study of control samples from healthy donors and cancer patients (dated by TCRdb to the early 2020s). Library creation used the immunoSEQ multiplex PCR assay. The table comes from immuneACCESS by way of TCRdb, which keeps in-frame sequences with V and J called. Part of the clones is missing from these tables; in studies checked, under half for an unresolved V gene and the rest for unknown reasons. Recorded for this sample are fewer than 300,000 clones; over 75% of them occurred a single time. The ten largest clones take up roughly 15% of the sample. For this clone: It lacks a known antigen. Per-base qualities were not stored, and no clone one base away is much larger.

Sequences SGHRS (CDR1) and YFSETQ (CDR2) are obtained from the germline V gene. Reading from cysteine to phenylalanine, the CDR3 counts 15 amino acids. The CDR3 DNA has 45 bases and is translated from base 1. Trimming takes 1 base off V and 8 bases off J; junction bases not matched to a gene: 6. The chain was built from TRBV5-1 and TRBJ1-2, with 12 middle bases fitting TRBD1. This receptor was obtained from a woman aged 55-70 years with lung cancer. The material sequenced was PBMCs. The sequenced DNA is TGCGCCAGCAGCTTGATGGGACAGGGGGCGGGAGGCTACACCTTC. It codes for CASSLMGQGAGGYTF.